Each of the 25 T cell receptor beta chains below was sequenced from the same sample in a study of T cells in localized non-small cell lung cancer. Generated by immunoSEQ multiplex PCR, the TCRdb table keeps only in-frame clones and is missing some. The sample lists approximately 7,400 clones, approximately 22% occurring once. Sample: lung tumor tissue, taken before any cancer treatment. All receptors come from a man aged 40 to 70 with stage III squamous cell lung carcinoma.

Sample share makes this clone medium-sized. The chain recombines TRBV9 with TRBJ2-5, with D perhaps matching TRBD1 (5 bases). Germline CDR1 SGDLS, CDR2 YYNGEE. V gave up 0 bases and J gave up 2 bases, with 11 bases separating them. The CDR3 is made up of 15 amino acids. CDR3 sequence (DNA): TGTGCCAGCAGCGTAGGGTCAGGGTTTCAAGAGACCCAGTACTTC. Translating it yields CASSVGSGFQETQYF.

This clone was counted between two and nine times. The J gene is TRBJ2-5, the V gene TRBV28; D not resolved. The CDR3 is 15 residues long. Trimming cost V 9 bases and J 4 bases, with 21 bases left between them. The germline gives CDR1 MDHEN, CDR2 SYDVKM. CDR3: CASHPGGRAGETQYF. CDR3 sequence (DNA): TGTGCCAGTCATCCGGGTGGGCGAGCTGGAGAGACCCAGTACTTC.

The V call is TRBV28, the J call TRBJ2-7, with 7 bases fitting TRBD1. Germline lookup yields CDR1 MDHEN and CDR2 SYDVKM. J gave up 0 bases and V 8 bases, and 13 bases lay outside the gene matches. CDR3 length equals 16 residues. The CDR3 sequence: CASPPGGAASSYEQYF. CDR3 sequence (DNA): TGTGCCAGCCCGCCAGGGGGAGCGGCAAGCTCCTACGAGCAGTACTTC.

Only a few counts were recorded for this clone. The V gene is TRBV4-1, the J gene TRBJ1-4; no reliable D call. This CDR3 comprises 16 residues. The germline V and J ends were trimmed by 0 bases and 1 base, with 9 bases remaining between them. Germline CDR1 and CDR2: MGHRA and YSYEKL. The CDR3 here is CASSQDLTVTNEKLFF. CDR3 nucleotide sequence: TGCGCCAGCAGCCAAGATCTTACGGTAACTAATGAAAAACTGTTTTTT.

This clone showed up just a few times. At one end the junction does not follow the germline gene, possibly because of a read error. This sequence joins TRBV6-1 and TRBJ2-1, with unresolved D. The germline CDR1 and CDR2 sequences are MNHNS and SASEGT. This CDR3 has 16 amino acids. CDR3 in amino acids: CAISEGSTVLLNEQFF. CDR3 DNA: TGTGCCATCAGTGAAGGGTCCACGGTCCTACTCAATGAGCAGTTCTTC.

This clone appeared a few times. The V call is TRBV11-3, the J call TRBJ1-2; TRBD1 might be the D (5 bases). The CDR3 is made up of 14 amino acids. Between the trimmed V and J ends, which lost 1 base and 9 bases, there was a span of 15 bases. Germline lookup yields CDR1 SGHNT and CDR2 YENEEA. CDR3 loop: CASSLGWGPISYTF. CDR3 nucleotide sequence: TGTGCCAGCAGCTTAGGGTGGGGACCCATAAGCTACACCTTC.

The rearrangement joins TRBV5-1 to TRBJ1-1; 7 nucleotides match TRBD1. The germline V gene has CDR1 SGHRS and CDR2 YFSETQ. The CDR3 totals 14 residues. J lost 5 bases, V lost 0 bases, and 4 bases had no gene match. DNA for the CDR3: TGCGCCAGCAGCTTGGGACAGGGTTATACTGAAGCTTTCTTT. Translated: CASSLGQGYTEAFF. Drawing the rest from reference TRBV5-1 and TRBJ1-1, the complete variable domain is KAGVTQTPRYLIKTRGQQVTLSCSPISGHRSVSWYQQTPGQGLQFLFEYFSETQRNKGNFPGRFSGRQFSNSRSEMNVSTLELGDSALYLCASSLGQGYTEAFFGQGTRLTVV.

This rearrangement joins TRBV5-1 to TRBJ2-1, with a possible D match to TRBD2 (5 bases). This CDR3 is built from 14 residues. Germline assignment: CDR1 SGHRS and CDR2 YFSETQ. Trimming took 3 bases from V and 7 from J, leaving 14 bases between them. CDR3 loop: CASSWSDPGNEQFF. DNA of the CDR3: TGCGCCAGCAGCTGGAGTGATCCGGGAAATGAGCAGTTCTTC.

The chain combines TRBV28 with TRBJ2-5; possible D gene TRBD1, 5 bases. The germline gives CDR1 MDHEN, CDR2 SYDVKM. The CDR3 extends over 13 amino acids. Between the trimmed V and J ends, which lost 6 bases and 5 bases, there was a span of 13 bases. In nucleotides, the CDR3 is TGTGCCAGCAGCACCAGGGCCTTGGAGACCCAGTACTTC. Protein sequence: CASSTRALETQYF.

This chain links TRBV10-3 with TRBJ1-2, with unresolved D. The V end lost 3 bases, the J end lost 0 bases, and 11 bases lay between the germline ends. CDR1 and CDR2 (germline): ENHRY, SYGVKD. The CDR3 runs 15 residues. DNA of the CDR3: TGTGCCATCAGTGAAGGTCCCGGAGCTAACTATGGCTACACCTTC. Residues: CAISEGPGANYGYTF.

This clone has a handful of counts. V gene TRBV11-3 combines with J gene TRBJ2-1; tentatively, D is TRBD2 (6 bases). There are 14 residues in the CDR3. V dropped 4 bases and J dropped 2 bases, with 9 bases sitting between them. CDR1 and CDR2 from the germline V gene are SGHNT and YENEEA. Written as DNA, the CDR3 is TGTGCCAGCAGCTACGGGGGAACCTACAATGAGCAGTTCTTC. Protein product: CASSYGGTYNEQFF.

By share, this clone counts as medium-sized. V usage is TRBV11-3 and J usage is TRBJ2-1; TRBD1 matches at 8 bases. The germline gives CDR1 SGHNT, CDR2 YENEEA. With 3 bases clipped from V and 2 bases from J, the junction kept 3 bases outside the gene matches. This CDR3 has 15 amino acids. As DNA, the CDR3 is TGTGCCAGCAGCTTTGGCAGGGGGCCCTACAATGAGCAGTTCTTC. Translating it yields CASSFGRGPYNEQFF.

This clone was detected a few times. This rearrangement joins TRBV6-1 to TRBJ2-3, with D unresolved. This CDR3 comprises 13 residues. Germline V lookup: CDR1 MNHNS, CDR2 SASEGT. Between the trimmed V and J ends, which lost 0 bases and 7 bases, there was a span of 8 bases. CDR3 nucleotide sequence: TGTGCCAGCAGTGAAGCTGGGCGATATACGCAGTATTTT. Translating it yields CASSEAGRYTQYF.

This clone was counted a few times. This chain joins TRBV2 and TRBJ1-2; D gene ambiguous. The CDR3 totals 16 residues. The germline CDR1 and CDR2 sequences are SNHLY and FYNNEI. V dropped 9 bases and J dropped 1 base, with 21 bases sitting between them. Written as DNA, the CDR3 is TGTGCCAGGGGTGCACGCCCGATTTCAAATAACTATGGCTACACCTTC. Protein: CARGARPISNNYGYTF.

By sample fraction, this clone is medium-sized (0.01 to 0.1%). The chain joins TRBV9 to TRBJ2-3, with D unresolved. The V end was cut by 1 base, the J end by 4 bases, with 10 bases between. This CDR3 is built from 14 residues. The germline gives CDR1 SGDLS, CDR2 YYNGEE. The CDR3 reads CASSVRAIPDTQYF. Here the CDR3 DNA reads TGTGCCAGCAGCGTAAGGGCGATCCCAGATACGCAGTATTTT.

The sample holds a few counts of this clone. The chain is built from TRBV4-1 and TRBJ1-1; D is perhaps TRBD1 (5 bases). Trimming took off 0 bases at V and 4 bases at J, with 15 bases between the two ends. Germline assignment: CDR1 MGHRA and CDR2 YSYEKL. The CDR3 contains 16 residues. The DNA for the CDR3 is TGCGCCAGCAGCCAAGATCTTGCAGGGCGGGGCACTGAAGCTTTCTTT. This translates into CASSQDLAGRGTEAFF.

The rearrangement uses TRBV11-3 and TRBJ2-7, with a weak D call TRBD1 (6 bases). The CDR3 totals 14 residues. Germline loops: CDR1 SGHNT, CDR2 YENEEA. V shed 3 bases and J shed 3 bases, with 12 bases lying between them. As DNA, the CDR3 is TGTGCCAGCAGCTTGGCGGACAGCCTCTACGAGCAGTACTTC. Translated: CASSLADSLYEQYF.

The genes are TRBV19 and TRBJ2-5, with TRBD1 matching over 8 bases. This CDR3 contains 14 residues. CDR1 LNHDA and CDR2 SQIVND come from the germline V gene (reference sequence). Trimming at V came to 3 bases and at J to 4 bases, leaving 4 bases not matched to a gene. Here the CDR3 reads CASSIGQGAETQYF. DNA for the CDR3: TGTGCCAGTAGTATTGGCCAGGGGGCAGAGACCCAGTACTTC.

The chain combines TRBV18 with TRBJ2-3; 8 bases match TRBD2. CDR1 and CDR2 (germline): KGHSH, LQKENI. The junction had 7 bases not matched to a gene; V was cut back by 5 bases and J by 6 bases. The CDR3 totals 14 residues. This CDR3 is CASSNREGRDTQYF. CDR3 coding DNA: TGTGCCAGCTCAAACCGGGAGGGCCGCGATACGCAGTATTTT.

This clone was found a few times. The chain combines TRBV6-8 with TRBJ2-7, with D possibly matching TRBD1 (5 bases). Trimming removed 6 bases at V and 1 base at J, with 13 bases between. Germline loops: CDR1 MNHGY, CDR2 SAAAGT. This CDR3 contains 14 residues. The CDR3 region is CASSFKGFSYEQYF. The CDR3 nucleotides are TGTGCCAGCAGCTTCAAGGGGTTTTCCTACGAGCAGTACTTC.

This clone was detected only a few times. V is TRBV30 and J is TRBJ2-3, with 13 bases aligning to TRBD2. Germline values: CDR1 GTSNPN, CDR2 SVGIG (reference sequence). Unmatched junction bases numbered 8, after V lost 8 bases and J lost 6 bases. The CDR3 consists of 14 residues. The CDR3 sequence is CARDRGLAGDTQYF. DNA for the CDR3: TGTGCCCGGGACCGGGGACTAGCGGGGGATACGCAGTATTTT.

This chain uses TRBV5-1 with TRBJ1-1; the D gene is possibly TRBD1 (6 bases). Trimming pared 1 base from V and 4 bases from J, leaving 11 bases between. Germline V gene sequence: CDR1 SGHRS, CDR2 YFSETQ. The CDR3 covers 14 residues. This chain's CDR3 is CASSLYRGGTEAFF. As DNA, the CDR3 is TGCGCCAGCAGCTTGTATAGAGGGGGCACTGAAGCTTTCTTT.

The rearrangement joins TRBV15 to TRBJ2-6; perhaps TRBD1 as D (6 bases). V was pared by 4 bases and J by 16 bases, with 23 bases between. The CDR3 has 15 residues. CDR1 is LNHNV and CDR2 is YYDKDF in the germline V gene (reference sequence). CDR3 DNA sequence: TGTGCCACCAGCACCTATATAGGACAGAGCCTTTATCTGACTTTC. Translation: CATSTYIGQSLYLTF.

This chain connects TRBV9 to TRBJ1-4, with D maybe TRBD1 (6 bases). CDR3 size: 14 residues. Trimming left V 4 bases short and J 7 bases short, with 14 bases between. Germline V gene sequence: CDR1 SGDLS, CDR2 YYNGEE. The CDR3: CASSRGGPGEKLFF. DNA of the CDR3: TGTGCCAGCAGCCGTGGGGGGCCTGGTGAAAAACTGTTTTTT.

The chain uses TRBV11-3 and TRBJ2-5; 11 bases are shared with TRBD1. J gave up 1 base and V 5 bases, and 6 bases lay outside the gene matches. The CDR3 loop spans 16 amino acids. Germline lookup yields CDR1 SGHNT and CDR2 YENEEA. The CDR3 loop reads CASSRDRGALQETQYF. CDR3 nucleotides: TGTGCCAGCAGCCGGGACAGGGGGGCCCTCCAAGAGACCCAGTACTTC.